A selection of T cell receptor beta chains follows, all from one sample in a study of response to subunit inactivated influenza vaccine. MiXCR, applied by TCRdb to the RT-PCR reads, yields one record per CDR3 protein. The table includes hundreds of thousands of distinct CDR3 sequences, 14% detected once. The sample in question was PBMCs from blood, obtained 14 to 15 days before vaccination. These receptors were obtained from a man between 50 and 59 years old who received an inactivated influenza vaccine. Each CDR3 is given with its conserved first and last residue. The order of the fields is CDR3 DNA, CDR3 protein, V gene, clone size, J gene, D gene. A D gene is named only where the DNA matches it firmly. Not every row has a clone size; where given, it reads once, few, many or a size class.

cdr3_nt: TGTGCCAGCAACCAAGCGGGAGGGCCATCCAATGAGCAGTTCTTC; cdr3_aa: CASNQAGGPSNEQFF; v_call: TRBV28; clone_size: NA; j_call: TRBJ2-1; d_call: TRBD2
cdr3_nt: TGTGCCAGCACCGTTTTGACAGGGGGCACTGAAGCTTTCTTT; cdr3_aa: CASTVLTGGTEAFF; v_call: TRBV14; clone_size: few; j_call: TRBJ1-1; d_call: TRBD1
cdr3_nt: TGCAGTGCTAGAGCTTCAACGGGGACAGATACGCAGTATTTT; cdr3_aa: CSARASTGTDTQYF; v_call: TRBV20-1; clone_size: few; j_call: TRBJ2-3; d_call: NA
cdr3_nt: TGCGCCAGCAGCCAAGAACCCTCGCTCCCGGGACGGGGTAACTATGGCTACACCTTC; cdr3_aa: CASSQEPSLPGRGNYGYTF; v_call: TRBV4-1; clone_size: NA; j_call: TRBJ1-2; d_call: NA
cdr3_nt: TGTGCCAGCAGTTCTTTTAGCGGGGCAGAGACCCAGTACTTC; cdr3_aa: CASSSFSGAETQYF; v_call: TRBV12-3/TRBV12-4; clone_size: few; j_call: TRBJ2-5; d_call: TRBD2
cdr3_nt: TGCGCCAGCAGCCGCCTCGACAGATACTACAATGAGCAGTTCTTC; cdr3_aa: CASSRLDRYYNEQFF; v_call: TRBV4-1; clone_size: many; j_call: TRBJ2-1; d_call: NA
cdr3_nt: TGTGCCAGCAGTTACGACAGCGGATTGGGGACCGGGGAGCTGTTTTTT; cdr3_aa: CASSYDSGLGTGELFF; v_call: TRBV6-2/TRBV6-3; clone_size: NA; j_call: TRBJ2-2; d_call: NA
cdr3_nt: TGTGCCAGCAGCTTAGGGCAGACCGCTGAAGCTTTCTTT; cdr3_aa: CASSLGQTAEAFF; v_call: TRBV7-2; clone_size: few; j_call: TRBJ1-1; d_call: NA
cdr3_nt: TGTGCCAGCAGCCAAGAGTGGTGGAGCGGGGTTGGCACAGATACGCAGTATTTT; cdr3_aa: CASSQEWWSGVGTDTQYF; v_call: TRBV4-2; clone_size: few; j_call: TRBJ2-3; d_call: TRBD2
cdr3_nt: TGTGCCAGCAGTGAGACAGGGGGCCGAGGCGGGGAGCTGTTTTTT; cdr3_aa: CASSETGGRGGELFF; v_call: TRBV2; clone_size: few; j_call: TRBJ2-2; d_call: TRBD1
cdr3_nt: TGTGCCACCAGTGACCCACGGGGGGGGTTAGAGACCCAGTACTTC; cdr3_aa: CATSDPRGGLETQYF; v_call: TRBV24-1; clone_size: few; j_call: TRBJ2-5; d_call: TRBD2
cdr3_nt: TGTGCCAGCAGCTTGGCAGGGGGCAGTTCACCCCTCCACTTT; cdr3_aa: CASSLAGGSSPLHF; v_call: TRBV7-2; clone_size: NA; j_call: TRBJ1-6; d_call: TRBD1
cdr3_nt: TGTGCCAGCAGCAAACTAGCGGGGGGGCTGACTGGCACAGATACGCAGTATTTT; cdr3_aa: CASSKLAGGLTGTDTQYF; v_call: TRBV11-1; clone_size: few; j_call: TRBJ2-3; d_call: TRBD2
cdr3_nt: TGTGCCAGCAGCCCGCAGACAGGGAAGGGAAATGGCTACACCTTC; cdr3_aa: CASSPQTGKGNGYTF; v_call: TRBV7-2; clone_size: many; j_call: TRBJ1-2; d_call: TRBD1
cdr3_nt: TGTGCCAGCAGCCAAGAGTTAGGGTCGGGCAATTCACCCCTCCACTTT; cdr3_aa: CASSQELGSGNSPLHF; v_call: TRBV4-2; clone_size: few; j_call: TRBJ1-6; d_call: NA
cdr3_nt: TGTGCCAGCAGTTCACGGACGGTTGGCTATGGCTACACCTTC; cdr3_aa: CASSSRTVGYGYTF; v_call: TRBV6-5; clone_size: few; j_call: TRBJ1-2; d_call: NA
cdr3_nt: TGCAGCGTTGCAAAGGGGGCTGACACCGGGGAGCTGTTTTTT; cdr3_aa: CSVAKGADTGELFF; v_call: TRBV29-1; clone_size: few; j_call: TRBJ2-2; d_call: TRBD1
cdr3_nt: TGTGCCAGCAGCTCTGGACAGTCCGCGAGCTCCTACAATGAGCAGTTCTTC; cdr3_aa: CASSSGQSASSYNEQFF; v_call: TRBV7-6; clone_size: few; j_call: TRBJ2-1; d_call: NA
cdr3_nt: TGTGCCAGTAGTATCCGGCAGGGGCTATGGTACAATGAGCAGTTCTTC; cdr3_aa: CASSIRQGLWYNEQFF; v_call: TRBV19; clone_size: few; j_call: TRBJ2-1; d_call: NA
cdr3_nt: TGTGCCAGCAGTCAAATTAGACATGAGCAGTTCTTC; cdr3_aa: CASSQIRHEQFF; v_call: TRBV2; clone_size: NA; j_call: TRBJ2-1; d_call: NA
cdr3_nt: TGTGCCAGCAGCTTAGCTGTCCCCCGCGCCGGCACAGATACGCAGTATTTT; cdr3_aa: CASSLAVPRAGTDTQYF; v_call: TRBV7-2; clone_size: NA; j_call: TRBJ2-3; d_call: NA
cdr3_nt: TGTGCCAGCAGACCACAGGGTGCAGATACGCAGTATTTT; cdr3_aa: CASRPQGADTQYF; v_call: TRBV12-3/TRBV12-4; clone_size: few; j_call: TRBJ2-3; d_call: NA